This T cell receptor beta chain was observed in a study of CD8 T cells in ankylosing spondylitis. The CDR3 sequence is 15 residues long. The germline CDR1 and CDR2 sequences are SGHTA and FQGNSA. Germline trimming cut 5 bases from V and 6 bases from J; bases unmatched to any gene: 9. TCRdb called the 5' RACE reads again in MiXCR, with one record for every CDR3 protein. Of tens of thousands of distinct CDR3 sequences listed, roughly 17% are singletons. The clonotype comes from a male donor with ankylosing spondylitis or in good health (not recorded which). Source material: blood. This chain links TRBV7-2 with TRBJ2-3; TRBD1 agrees at 9 bases. The DNA for the CDR3 is TGTGCCAGCAGCCTGGAGACAGGGGGTTGGGATACGCAGTATTTT. This gives the protein CASSLETGGWDTQYF.